This T cell receptor (beta chain) was found in a study of T-cell memory formation after mild COVID-19. Study-wide context: There were largely donor-specific TCR clusters. Overall study results and limits: Later expanders leaned CD4+, whereas clones that contracted between day 15 and 85 were balanced CD4/CD8. CD4+ contracting clones were found mainly in CM and EM, and CD8+ ones in EMRA.

TCR alpha and TCR beta cDNA libraries carrying sample barcodes and UMIs came from 5'RACE with constant-segment primers. Each CDR3 protein gets one entry after TCRdb re-called the 5' RACE reads with MiXCR. The table records under 400,000 distinct CDR3 sequences, around 28% of them present only once. The CDR3 is 17 residues long. V was clipped by 6 bases and J by 5 bases; unmatched bases: 9. The germline gives CDR1 MNHEY, CDR2 SVGAGI. With respect to this clonotype: Its antigen remains unidentified.

The receptor comes from an adult woman who had mild COVID-19 (a few samples of this study predate the infection). Cell type and time point are not known. Sequencing was performed on PBMCs or a T cell subset sorted from them (not recorded which). The chain joins TRBV6-5 to TRBJ2-2; 13 nucleotides match TRBD2. The CDR3 reads CASRKPGLAGRTGELFF. In DNA form, the CDR3 reads TGTGCCAGCAGAAAGCCGGGACTAGCGGGGCGTACCGGGGAGCTGTTTTTT.